This TCR beta chain was identified in a study of T cells expressing NK-cell markers. Background on the study: One of the eight sequenced donors was seronegative, whereas the other seven were HCMV-seropositive.

TCRdb reanalyzed the 5' RACE reads and collapses them to one entry per CDR3 protein, without DNA. This sample's clone table lists 300,000 to 450,000 distinct CDR3 sequences. The V gene's germline CDR1 is MDHEN and CDR2 SYDVKM. The CDR3 is made up of 15 amino acids. V gene TRBV28 combines with J gene TRBJ2-3; TCRdb returns TRBD1, unconfirmable since there is no DNA. The specimen was blood T cells: a sorted CD56 or NKG2C T cell subset, CD4+ or CD8+ T cells, or bulk PBMC T cells (not recorded which). The receptor's source is a man aged 18-70 years in good health. This CDR3 reads CASSLRQGARDTQYF.